This is a list of T cell receptor beta chains from one sample in a study of beta chain features in type 1 diabetes. Sequencing used immunoSEQ multiplex PCR; TCRdb keeps in-frame clones, though not all of them. Among a few hundred thousand clones listed, more than 13% were seen once. Sequenced input: naive CD4+ T cells from blood. The origin of the receptors is a woman aged 18-30 years in good health. The CDR3 runs from the conserved cysteine through the conserved F or W. The D gene is left open where the match is weak. Some rows have no size entry. The others give once, few or many, or a class for an expanded clone.

j_gene	v_gene	d_gene	abundance	CDR3nt	CDR3aa
TRBJ1-5	TRBV19	TRBD1	few	TGTGCCAGTACGAGGACAGGGCGGTATCAGCCCCAGCATTTT	CASTRTGRYQPQHF
TRBJ2-5	TRBV4-2	.	few	TGTGCCAGCAGCGAAAATCGGGAGACCCAGTACTTC	CASSENRETQYF
TRBJ2-7	TRBV19	.	.	TGTGCCAGTAGTGTTCAGGGTGCGGACGAGCAGTACTTC	CASSVQGADEQYF
TRBJ1-1	TRBV13	TRBD1	.	TGTGCCAGCAGCTTACGGGACAGCCGGGCCACTGAAGCTTTCTTT	CASSLRDSRATEAFF
TRBJ2-5	TRBV29-1	.	.	TGCAGCGTCGGAGGGTGGAGGACCCAACCGTACTTC	CSVGGWRTQPYF
TRBJ2-1	TRBV19	TRBD2	.	TGTGCCAGTAGTATTTGGAGCGGGAGTGTGGGTGAGCAGTTCTTC	CASSIWSGSVGEQFF
TRBJ2-1	TRBV30	.	few	TGTGCCTGGAGTTCCCTAGCGAGCTCCTACAATGAGCAGTTCTTC	CAWSSLASSYNEQFF
TRBJ2-1	TRBV7-8	.	few	TGTGCCAGCTCCTTTAGCGGTTCCTACAATGAGCAGTTCTTC	CASSFSGSYNEQFF
TRBJ2-3	TRBV6-5	TRBD2	.	TGTGCCAGCAGGAGACTAGCGGGGTTCACAGATACGCAGTATTTT	CASRRLAGFTDTQYF
TRBJ2-3	TRBV19	.	.	TGTGCCAGTAGACTACAGGGATATGGCACAGATACGCAGTATTTT	CASRLQGYGTDTQYF
TRBJ2-2	TRBV7-6	.	few	TGTGCCAGCAGCTTAGGTCTAGCGACCGGGGAGCTGTTTTTT	CASSLGLATGELFF
TRBJ2-1	TRBV2	TRBD2	few	TGTGCCAGCAAGGACGGGAGGGCCGTTTCCTACAATGAGCAGTTCTTC	CASKDGRAVSYNEQFF
TRBJ2-7	TRBV5-1	.	few	TGCGCCAGCAGCTCAGGACAGACCTACGAGCAGTACTTC	CASSSGQTYEQYF
TRBJ2-7	TRBV11-3	.	.	TGTGCCAGCAGCTTATTTGCAGGGAAAGCCTACGAGCAGTACTTC	CASSLFAGKAYEQYF
TRBJ2-1	TRBV12-5	.	.	TGTGCTAGTGGATCCAGTCCGGGAGTCACCTACAATGAGCAGTTCTTC	CASGSSPGVTYNEQFF
TRBJ1-5	TRBV30	.	few	TGTGCCTGGAGTGTAGAGCAGGGCCAGCCCCAGCATTTT	CAWSVEQGQPQHF
TRBJ1-2	TRBV5-4	TRBD1	.	TGTGCCAGCAGCTTCCGGGGACAGGGTGGCTACACCTTC	CASSFRGQGGYTF
TRBJ2-1	TRBV13	TRBD1	few	TGTGCCAGCAGCCTTGACAGGGACAATGAGCAGTTCTTC	CASSLDRDNEQFF
TRBJ1-1	TRBV4-1	TRBD1	.	TGCGCCAGCAGCCACCCCGACAGGGTCACTGAAGCTTTCTTT	CASSHPDRVTEAFF
TRBJ1-5	TRBV19	.	few	TGTGCCAGTAGTTGGGAGAATAGCAATCAGCCCCAGCATTTT	CASSWENSNQPQHF
TRBJ2-5	TRBV2	.	.	TGTGCCAGCAGTGAAACAGTGAAAGAGACCCAGTACTTC	CASSETVKETQYF
TRBJ2-3	TRBV29-1	.	few	TGCAGCGTTGATGGGAGGGGGGCGCAGTATTTT	CSVDGRGAQYF
TRBJ2-2	TRBV9	TRBD2	.	TGTGCCAGCGTCCGGTCGGCGCTAGCGGGAGATGGCGGGGAGCTGTTTTTT	CASVRSALAGDGGELFF
TRBJ2-1	TRBV4-1	TRBD1	.	TGCGCCAGCAGCCAAGATAGAAACAGGGGGGAGCAGTTCTTC	CASSQDRNRGEQFF
TRBJ1-1	TRBV25-1	.	few	TGTGCCAGCAGTGGATCCCTAGGGAACACTGAAGCTTTCTTT	CASSGSLGNTEAFF
TRBJ2-3	TRBV5-4	TRBD2	.	TGTGCCAGCAGCATTAGCGGGAGCGCGATCGATACGCAGTATTTT	CASSISGSAIDTQYF
TRBJ2-7	TRBV27	TRBD2	.	TGTGCCAGCAGCAAGACTAGCGGGATGCGTTACGAGCAGTACTTC	CASSKTSGMRYEQYF
TRBJ2-7	TRBV9	TRBD1	.	TGTGCCAGCAGCGTAGGGGCAGGGGGCTTCTACGAGCAGTACTTC	CASSVGAGGFYEQYF
TRBJ1-1	TRBV6-5	.	few	TGTGCCAGCAGTTACTCGATGGGGACTAACACTGAAGCTTTCTTT	CASSYSMGTNTEAFF
TRBJ2-1	TRBV5-1	.	.	TGCGCCAGCAGCTTGAGGAGCGGGCGAGACAATGAGCAGTTCTTC	CASSLRSGRDNEQFF
TRBJ2-1	TRBV6-5	.	.	TGTGCCAGCAGTTTTAACGGGAATTATGAGCAGTTCTTC	CASSFNGNYEQFF
TRBJ1-2	TRBV27	TRBD1	few	TGTGCCAGCAGGGGACAGGGGGTTCCTGGCTACACCTTC	CASRGQGVPGYTF
TRBJ2-1	TRBV5-1	TRBD2	few	TGCGCCAGCAGCTTAACGGGACTAGCGGGCAATGAGCAGTTCTTC	CASSLTGLAGNEQFF
TRBJ2-3	TRBV4-3	TRBD1	.	TGCGCCAGCAGCCAACGGCGGGACAGGGTGACCCCAGATACGCAGTATTTT	CASSQRRDRVTPDTQYF
TRBJ1-5	TRBV2	.	.	TGTGCCAGCAGCCCCGACACGTCCCAGCATTTT	CASSPDTSQHF
TRBJ2-7	TRBV19	.	.	TGTGCCAGTAGTCCCCGGAGTATTCAGAGCGAGCAGTACTTC	CASSPRSIQSEQYF
TRBJ1-5	TRBV5-1	.	few	TGCGCCAGCAGCCCGGGAGGCAATCAGCCCCAGCATTTT	CASSPGGNQPQHF